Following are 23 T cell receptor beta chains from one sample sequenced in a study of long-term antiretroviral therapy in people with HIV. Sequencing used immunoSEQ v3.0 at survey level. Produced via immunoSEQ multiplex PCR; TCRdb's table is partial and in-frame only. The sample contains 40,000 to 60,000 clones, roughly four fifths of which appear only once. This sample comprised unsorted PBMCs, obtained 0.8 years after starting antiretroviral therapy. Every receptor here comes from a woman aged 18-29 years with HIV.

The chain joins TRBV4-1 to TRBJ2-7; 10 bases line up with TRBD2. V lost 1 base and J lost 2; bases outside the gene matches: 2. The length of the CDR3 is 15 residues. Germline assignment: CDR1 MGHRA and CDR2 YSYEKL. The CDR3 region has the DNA TGCGCCAGCAGCCAAGCCCTAGCGGGAGCCTACGAGCAGTACTTC. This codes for CASSQALAGAYEQYF.

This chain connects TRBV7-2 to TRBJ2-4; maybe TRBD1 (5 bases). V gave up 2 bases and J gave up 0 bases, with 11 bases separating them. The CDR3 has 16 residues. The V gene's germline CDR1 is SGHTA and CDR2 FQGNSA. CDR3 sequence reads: CASSLRPGIAKNIQYF. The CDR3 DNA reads TGTGCCAGCAGCTTACGACCAGGGATAGCCAAAAACATTCAGTACTTC. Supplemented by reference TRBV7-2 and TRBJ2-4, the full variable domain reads GAGVSQSPSNKVTEKGKDVELRCDPISGHTALYWYRQSLGQGLEFLIYFQGNSAPDKSGLPSDRFSAERTGGSVSTLTIQRTQQEDSAVYLCASSLRPGIAKNIQYFGAGTRLSVL.

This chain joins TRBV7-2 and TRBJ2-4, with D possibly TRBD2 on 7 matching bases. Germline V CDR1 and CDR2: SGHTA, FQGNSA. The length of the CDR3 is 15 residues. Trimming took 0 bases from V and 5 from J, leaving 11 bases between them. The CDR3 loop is CASSLAGGLENIQYF. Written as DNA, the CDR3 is TGTGCCAGCAGCTTAGCGGGGGGGCTGGAAAACATTCAGTACTTC.

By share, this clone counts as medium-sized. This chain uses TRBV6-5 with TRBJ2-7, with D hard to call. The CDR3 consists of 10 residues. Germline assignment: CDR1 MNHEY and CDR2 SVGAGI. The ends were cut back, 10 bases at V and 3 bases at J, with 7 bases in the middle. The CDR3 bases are TGTGCCACAGGTTTCTACGAGCAGTACTTC. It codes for CATGFYEQYF.

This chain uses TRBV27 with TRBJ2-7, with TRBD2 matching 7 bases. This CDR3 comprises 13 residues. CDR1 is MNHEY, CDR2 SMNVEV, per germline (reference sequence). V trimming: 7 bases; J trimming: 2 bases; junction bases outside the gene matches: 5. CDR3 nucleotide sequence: TGTGCCAGCACCGGGGGAGGGGCCTACGAGCAGTACTTC. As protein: CASTGGGAYEQYF.

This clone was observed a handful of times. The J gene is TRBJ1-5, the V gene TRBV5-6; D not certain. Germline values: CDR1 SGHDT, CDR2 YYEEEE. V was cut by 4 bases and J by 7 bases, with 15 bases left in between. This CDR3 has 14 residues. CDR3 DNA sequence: TGTGCCAGCAGCCTCGGAGGGATCGGACAGCCCCAGCATTTT. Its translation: CASSLGGIGQPQHF.

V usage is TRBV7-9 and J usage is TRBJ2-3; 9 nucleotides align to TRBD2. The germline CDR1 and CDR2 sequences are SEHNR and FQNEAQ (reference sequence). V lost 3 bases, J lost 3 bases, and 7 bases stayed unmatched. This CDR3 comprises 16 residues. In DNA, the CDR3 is TGTGCCAGCAGCTTCTCGGCGGGAGGGCCAACAGATACGCAGTATTTT. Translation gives CASSFSAGGPTDTQYF.

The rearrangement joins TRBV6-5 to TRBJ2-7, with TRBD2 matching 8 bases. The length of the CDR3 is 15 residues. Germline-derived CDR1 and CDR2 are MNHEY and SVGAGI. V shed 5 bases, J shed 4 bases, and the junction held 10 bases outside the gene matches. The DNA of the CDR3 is TGTGCCAGCAGTAACCCCTTACTAGCGGCGTACGAGCAGTACTTC. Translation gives CASSNPLLAAYEQYF.

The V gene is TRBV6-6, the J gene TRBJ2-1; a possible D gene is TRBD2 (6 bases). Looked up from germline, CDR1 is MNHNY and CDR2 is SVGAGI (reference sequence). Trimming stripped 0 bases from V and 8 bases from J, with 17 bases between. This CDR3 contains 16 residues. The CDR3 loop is CASSYSMGGGMDEQFF. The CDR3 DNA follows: TGTGCCAGCAGTTACTCGATGGGGGGAGGTATGGATGAGCAGTTCTTC.

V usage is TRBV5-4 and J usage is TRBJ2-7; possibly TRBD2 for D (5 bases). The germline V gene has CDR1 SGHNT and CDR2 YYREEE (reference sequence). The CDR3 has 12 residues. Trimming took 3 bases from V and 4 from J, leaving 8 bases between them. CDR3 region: CASSSDWYEQYF. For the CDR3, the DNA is TGTGCCAGCAGCTCGGACTGGTACGAGCAGTACTTC.

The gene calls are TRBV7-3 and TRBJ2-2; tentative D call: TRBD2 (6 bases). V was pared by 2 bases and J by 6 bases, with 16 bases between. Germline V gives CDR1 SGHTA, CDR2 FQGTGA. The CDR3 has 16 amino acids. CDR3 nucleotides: TGTGCCAGCAGCTTAGAGGGGACTCTTCGATCCGGGGAGCTGTTTTTT. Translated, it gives CASSLEGTLRSGELFF.

In DNA form, the CDR3 reads TGTGCCAGCAGTTTAGGGAGGCGGGGTTACGAGCAGTACTTC. As protein: CASSLGRRGYEQYF. The rearrangement links TRBV27 to TRBJ2-7, with D possibly TRBD2 on 6 matching bases. Trimming took off 2 bases at V and 4 bases at J, with 12 bases between the two ends. The CDR3 contains 14 residues. CDR1 is MNHEY, CDR2 SMNVEV, per germline (reference sequence).

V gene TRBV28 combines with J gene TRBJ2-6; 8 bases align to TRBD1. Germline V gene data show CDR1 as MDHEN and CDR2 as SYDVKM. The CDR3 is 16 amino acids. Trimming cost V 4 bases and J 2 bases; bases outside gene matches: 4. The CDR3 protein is CASSSSGGTGANVLTF. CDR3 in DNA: TGTGCCAGCAGTTCGTCAGGGGGCACTGGGGCCAACGTCCTGACTTTC.

CDR3 DNA: TGCGCCAGCAGCCAAGACGGGACAGGGGACTACGAGCAGTACTTC. As protein: CASSQDGTGDYEQYF. The chain combines TRBV4-1 with TRBJ2-7, with 10 bases aligning to TRBD1. This CDR3 spans 15 amino acids. Germline trimming cut 0 bases from V and 3 bases from J; bases unmatched to any gene: 2. Germline CDR1 reads MGHRA; CDR2 reads YSYEKL.

CDR3 protein: CASSVDRYTEAFF. DNA for the CDR3: TGTGCCAGCAGCGTAGATCGATACACTGAAGCTTTCTTT. The chain employs TRBV9 and TRBJ1-1; unclear D gene. The V gene's germline CDR1 is SGDLS and CDR2 YYNGEE. The CDR3 consists of 13 residues. Trimming stripped 0 bases from V and 3 bases from J, with 6 bases between.

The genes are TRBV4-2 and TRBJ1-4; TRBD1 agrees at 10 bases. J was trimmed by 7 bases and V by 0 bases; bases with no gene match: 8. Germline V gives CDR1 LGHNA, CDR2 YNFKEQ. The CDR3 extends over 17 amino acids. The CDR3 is CASSQEGRTGGTEKLFF. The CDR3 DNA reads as TGTGCCAGCAGCCAAGAGGGACGGACAGGGGGAACTGAAAAACTGTTTTTT.

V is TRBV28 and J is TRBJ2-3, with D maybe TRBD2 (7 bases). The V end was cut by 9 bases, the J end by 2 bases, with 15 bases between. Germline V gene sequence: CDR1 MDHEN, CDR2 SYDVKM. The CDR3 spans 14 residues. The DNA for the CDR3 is TGTGCCAGTCAGCGGGACACCGCCACAGATACGCAGTATTTT. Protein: CASQRDTATDTQYF.

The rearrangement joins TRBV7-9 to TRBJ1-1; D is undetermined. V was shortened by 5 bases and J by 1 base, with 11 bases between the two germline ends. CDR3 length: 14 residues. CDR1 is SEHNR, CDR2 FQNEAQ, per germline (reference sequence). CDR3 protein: CASSPPGRNTEAFF. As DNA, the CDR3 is TGTGCCAGCAGCCCGCCCGGACGGAACACTGAAGCTTTCTTT.

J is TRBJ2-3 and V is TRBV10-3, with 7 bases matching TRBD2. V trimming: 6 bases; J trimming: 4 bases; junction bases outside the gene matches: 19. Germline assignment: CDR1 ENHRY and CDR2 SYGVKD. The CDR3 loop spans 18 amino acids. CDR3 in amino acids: CAIRINRDYQGRSDTQYF. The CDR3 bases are TGTGCCATCAGAATAAACCGGGACTACCAAGGGAGGTCAGATACGCAGTATTTT.

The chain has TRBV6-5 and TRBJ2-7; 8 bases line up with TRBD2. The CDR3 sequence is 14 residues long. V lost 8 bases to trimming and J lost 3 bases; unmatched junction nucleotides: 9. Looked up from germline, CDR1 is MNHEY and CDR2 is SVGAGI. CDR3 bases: TGTGCCAGCCGGGAGGGAGCGGGGGTCTACGAGCAGTACTTC. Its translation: CASREGAGVYEQYF.

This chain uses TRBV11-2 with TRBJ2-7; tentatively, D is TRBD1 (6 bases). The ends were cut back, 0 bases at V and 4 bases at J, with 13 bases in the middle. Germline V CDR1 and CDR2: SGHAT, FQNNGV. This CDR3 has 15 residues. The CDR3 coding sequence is TGTGCCAGCAGCTTAGAAGAGGGGGTGACGTACGAGCAGTACTTC. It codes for CASSLEEGVTYEQYF. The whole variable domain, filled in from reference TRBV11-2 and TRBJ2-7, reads EAGVAQSPRYKIIEKRQSVAFWCNPISGHATLYWYQQILGQGPKLLIQFQNNGVVDDSQLPKDRFSAERLKGVDSTLKIQPAKLEDSAVYLCASSLEEGVTYEQYFGPGTRLTVT.

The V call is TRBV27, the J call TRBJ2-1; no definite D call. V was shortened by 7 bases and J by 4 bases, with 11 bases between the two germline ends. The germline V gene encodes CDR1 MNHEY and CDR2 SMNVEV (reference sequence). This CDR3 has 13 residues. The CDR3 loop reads CASKPDWYNEQFF. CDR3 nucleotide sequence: TGTGCCAGCAAACCAGACTGGTACAATGAGCAGTTCTTC.

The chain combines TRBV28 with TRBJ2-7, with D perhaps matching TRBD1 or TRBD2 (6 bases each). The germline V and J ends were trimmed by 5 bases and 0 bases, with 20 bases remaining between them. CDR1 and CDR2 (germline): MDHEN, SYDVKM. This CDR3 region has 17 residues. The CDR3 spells CASSPGGDGPFSYEQYF. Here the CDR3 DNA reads TGTGCCAGCAGTCCCGGGGGCGACGGGCCCTTCTCCTACGAGCAGTACTTC.